Listed here is a single TCR beta chain. What it binds is unknown. TCRdb reanalysed the 5' RACE reads using MiXCR and keeps one entry per CDR3 protein. The sample lists approximately 400,000 distinct CDR3 sequences; 24% were seen once. The record originates from a study of T-cell memory formation after mild COVID-19. In the study overall: For the most part, TCR clusters were specific to one donor. Study-level results: Contracting CD4+ clones were located mainly in CM and EM, and CD8+ clones in EMRA. Among clones peaking at day 37 in the second wave, SARS-CoV-2 specificity remained unconfirmed. Several responding clones turned up in pre-infection memory, indicating that cross-reactive memory may have taken part.

Germline CDR1 and CDR2: SEHNR and FQNEAQ (reference sequence). CDR3 length: 15 residues. V was pared by 4 bases and J by 8 bases, with 18 bases between. This TCR was sampled from an adult woman who had mild COVID-19 (a few samples of this study predate the infection). Cell type and time point are not known. This chain uses TRBV7-9 with TRBJ2-1; the D is unclear. The sample comprised PBMCs or a T cell subset sorted from them (not recorded which). The CDR3 sequence: CASSSDDTLLDEQFF. The CDR3 nucleotides are TGTGCCAGCAGCTCAGACGACACCTTACTCGATGAGCAGTTCTTC.